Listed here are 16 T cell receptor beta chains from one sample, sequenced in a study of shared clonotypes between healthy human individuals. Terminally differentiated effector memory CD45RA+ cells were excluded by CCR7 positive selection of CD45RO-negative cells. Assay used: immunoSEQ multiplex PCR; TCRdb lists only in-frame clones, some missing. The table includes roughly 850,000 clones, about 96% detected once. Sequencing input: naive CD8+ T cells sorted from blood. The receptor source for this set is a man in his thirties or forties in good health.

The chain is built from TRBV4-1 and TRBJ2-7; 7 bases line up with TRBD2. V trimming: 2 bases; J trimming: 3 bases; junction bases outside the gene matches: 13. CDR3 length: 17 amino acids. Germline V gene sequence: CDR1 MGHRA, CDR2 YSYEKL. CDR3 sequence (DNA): TGCGCCAGCAGCCAAAAAGACCCCGGGGGGATCGGCTACGAGCAGTACTTC. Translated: CASSQKDPGGIGYEQYF.

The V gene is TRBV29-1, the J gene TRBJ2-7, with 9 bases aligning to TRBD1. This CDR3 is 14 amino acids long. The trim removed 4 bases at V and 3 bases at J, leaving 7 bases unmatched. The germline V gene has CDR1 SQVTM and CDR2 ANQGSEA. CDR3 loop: CSVVTGTGIYEQYF. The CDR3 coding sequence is TGCAGCGTTGTAACCGGGACAGGGATCTACGAGCAGTACTTC.

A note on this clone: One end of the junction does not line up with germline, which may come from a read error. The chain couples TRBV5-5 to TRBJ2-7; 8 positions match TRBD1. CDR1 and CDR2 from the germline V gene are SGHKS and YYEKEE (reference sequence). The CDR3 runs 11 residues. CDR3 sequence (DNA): TGTGCCAGCAGCTTGCTTTTGGGACAGGCCTTC. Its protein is CASSLLLGQAF.

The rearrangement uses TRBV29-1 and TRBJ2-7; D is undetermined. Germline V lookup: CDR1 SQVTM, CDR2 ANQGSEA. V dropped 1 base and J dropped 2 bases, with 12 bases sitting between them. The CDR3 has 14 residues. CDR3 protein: CSVEGVGETYEQYF. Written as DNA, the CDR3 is TGCAGCGTTGAAGGGGTAGGCGAGACCTACGAGCAGTACTTC.

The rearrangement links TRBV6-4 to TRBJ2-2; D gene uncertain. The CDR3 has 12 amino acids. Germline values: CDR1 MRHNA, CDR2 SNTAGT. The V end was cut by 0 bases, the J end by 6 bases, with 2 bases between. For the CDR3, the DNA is TGTGCCAGCAGTGACTCGCCCGGGGAGCTGTTTTTT. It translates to CASSDSPGELFF.

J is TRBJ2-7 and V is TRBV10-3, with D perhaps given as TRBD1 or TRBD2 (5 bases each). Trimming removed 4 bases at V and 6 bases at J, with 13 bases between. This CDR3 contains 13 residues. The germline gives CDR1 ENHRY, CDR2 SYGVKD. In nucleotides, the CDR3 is TGTGCCATCAGTGGATTCCTAGGGACCGAGCAGTACTTC. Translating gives CAISGFLGTEQYF.

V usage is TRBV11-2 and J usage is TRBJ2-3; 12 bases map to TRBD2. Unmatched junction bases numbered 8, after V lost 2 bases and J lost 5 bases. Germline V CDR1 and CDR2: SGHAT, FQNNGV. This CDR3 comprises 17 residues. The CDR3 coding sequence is TGTGCCAGCAGCTTAAACATCGGACTAGCGGGACGAGATACGCAGTATTTT. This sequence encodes CASSLNIGLAGRDTQYF.

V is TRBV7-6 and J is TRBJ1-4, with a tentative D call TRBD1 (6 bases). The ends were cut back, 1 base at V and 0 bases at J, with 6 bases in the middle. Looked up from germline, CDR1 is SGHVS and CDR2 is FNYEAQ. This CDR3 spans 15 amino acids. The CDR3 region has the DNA TGTGCCAGCAGCTTAGAGGGGGCAACTAATGAAAAACTGTTTTTT. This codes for CASSLEGATNEKLFF. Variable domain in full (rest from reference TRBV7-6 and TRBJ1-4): GAGVSQSPRYKVTKRGQDVALRCDPISGHVSLYWYRQALGQGPEFLTYFNYEAQQDKSGLPNDRFSAERPEGSISTLTIQRTEQRDSAMYRCASSLEGATNEKLFFGSGTQLSVL.

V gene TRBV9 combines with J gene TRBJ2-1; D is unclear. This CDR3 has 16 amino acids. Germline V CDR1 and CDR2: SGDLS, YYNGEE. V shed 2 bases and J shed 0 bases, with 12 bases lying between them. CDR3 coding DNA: TGTGCCAGCAGCGTGCAGAGAAGGAGCTCCTACAATGAGCAGTTCTTC. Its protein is CASSVQRRSSYNEQFF.

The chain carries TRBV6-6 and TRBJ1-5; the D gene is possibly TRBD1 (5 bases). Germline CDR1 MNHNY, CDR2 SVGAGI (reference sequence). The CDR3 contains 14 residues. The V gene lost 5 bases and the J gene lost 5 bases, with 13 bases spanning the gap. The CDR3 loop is CASSPGPTYQPQHF. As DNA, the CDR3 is TGTGCCAGCAGTCCGGGACCCACCTATCAGCCCCAGCATTTT.

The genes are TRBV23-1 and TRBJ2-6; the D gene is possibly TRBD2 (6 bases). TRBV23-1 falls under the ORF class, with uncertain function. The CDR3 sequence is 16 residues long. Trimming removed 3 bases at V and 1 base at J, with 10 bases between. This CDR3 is CASSQGGFSGANVLTF. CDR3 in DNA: TGCGCCAGCAGTCAGGGGGGATTTTCTGGGGCCAACGTCCTGACTTTC.

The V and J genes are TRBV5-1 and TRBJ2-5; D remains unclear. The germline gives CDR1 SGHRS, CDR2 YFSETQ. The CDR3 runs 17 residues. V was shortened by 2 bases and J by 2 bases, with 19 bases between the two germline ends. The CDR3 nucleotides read TGCGCCAGCAGCTTTTTGGGTAGGCTAGTAAATCAAGAGACCCAGTACTTC. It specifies CASSFLGRLVNQETQYF.

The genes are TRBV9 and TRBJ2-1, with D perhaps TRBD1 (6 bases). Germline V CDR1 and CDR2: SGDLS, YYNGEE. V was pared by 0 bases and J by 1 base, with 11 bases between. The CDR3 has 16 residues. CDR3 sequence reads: CASSVVEGGSYNEQFF. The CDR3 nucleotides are TGTGCCAGCAGCGTAGTAGAAGGGGGTTCCTACAATGAGCAGTTCTTC.

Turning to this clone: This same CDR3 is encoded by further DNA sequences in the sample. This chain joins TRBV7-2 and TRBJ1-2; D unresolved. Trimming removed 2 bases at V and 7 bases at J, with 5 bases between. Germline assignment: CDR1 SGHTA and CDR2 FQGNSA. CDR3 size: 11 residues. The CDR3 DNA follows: TGTGCCAGCAGCTTAATTTCTGGCTACACCTTC. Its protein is CASSLISGYTF.

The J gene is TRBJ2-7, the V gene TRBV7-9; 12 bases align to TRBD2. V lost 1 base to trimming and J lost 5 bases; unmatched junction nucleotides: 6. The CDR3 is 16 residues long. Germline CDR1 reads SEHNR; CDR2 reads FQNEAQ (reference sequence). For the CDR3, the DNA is TGTGCCAGCAGCTTAGTCGGACTAGCGGGATTCAACGAGCAGTACTTC. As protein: CASSLVGLAGFNEQYF. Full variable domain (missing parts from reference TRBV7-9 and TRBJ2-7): DTGVSQNPRHKITKRGQNVTFRCDPISEHNRLYWYRQTLGQGPEFLTYFQNEAQLEKSRLLSDRFSAERPKGSFSTLEIQRTEQGDSAMYLCASSLVGLAGFNEQYFGPGTRLTVT.

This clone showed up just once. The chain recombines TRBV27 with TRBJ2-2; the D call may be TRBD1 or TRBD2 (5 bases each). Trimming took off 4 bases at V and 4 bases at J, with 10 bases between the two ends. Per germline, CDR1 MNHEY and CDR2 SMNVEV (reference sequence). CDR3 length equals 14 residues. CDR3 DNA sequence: TGTGCCAGCAGTTCATCCGGGGCCACCGGGGAGCTGTTTTTT. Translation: CASSSSGATGELFF.